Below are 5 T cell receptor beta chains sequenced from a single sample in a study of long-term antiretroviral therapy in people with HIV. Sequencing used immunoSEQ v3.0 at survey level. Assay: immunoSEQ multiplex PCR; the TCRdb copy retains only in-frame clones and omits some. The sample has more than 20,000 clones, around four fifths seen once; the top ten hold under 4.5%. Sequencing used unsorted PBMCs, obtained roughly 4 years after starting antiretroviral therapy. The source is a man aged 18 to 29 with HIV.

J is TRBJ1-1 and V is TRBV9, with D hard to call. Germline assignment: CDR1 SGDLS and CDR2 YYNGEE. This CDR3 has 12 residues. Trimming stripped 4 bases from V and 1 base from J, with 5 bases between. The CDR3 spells CASSQENTEAFF. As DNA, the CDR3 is TGTGCCAGCAGCCAGGAGAACACTGAAGCTTTCTTT.

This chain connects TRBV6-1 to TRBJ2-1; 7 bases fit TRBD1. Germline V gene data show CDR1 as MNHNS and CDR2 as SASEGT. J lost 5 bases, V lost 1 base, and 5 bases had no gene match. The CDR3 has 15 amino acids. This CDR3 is CASSEGWGQHNEQFF. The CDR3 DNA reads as TGTGCCAGCAGTGAAGGTTGGGGACAGCACAATGAGCAGTTCTTC.

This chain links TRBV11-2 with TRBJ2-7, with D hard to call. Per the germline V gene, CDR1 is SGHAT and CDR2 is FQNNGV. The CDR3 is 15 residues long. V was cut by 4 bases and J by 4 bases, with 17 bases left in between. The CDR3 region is CASSYTSGTWYEQYV. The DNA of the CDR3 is TGTGCCAGCAGCTATACGTCGGGCACATGGTACGAGCAGTACGTC.

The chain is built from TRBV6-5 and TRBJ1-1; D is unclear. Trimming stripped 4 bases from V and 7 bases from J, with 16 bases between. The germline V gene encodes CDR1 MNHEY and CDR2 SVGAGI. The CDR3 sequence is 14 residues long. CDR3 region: CASSSRESVGEAFF. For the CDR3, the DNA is TGTGCCAGCAGTTCGCGGGAATCGGTGGGTGAAGCTTTCTTT.

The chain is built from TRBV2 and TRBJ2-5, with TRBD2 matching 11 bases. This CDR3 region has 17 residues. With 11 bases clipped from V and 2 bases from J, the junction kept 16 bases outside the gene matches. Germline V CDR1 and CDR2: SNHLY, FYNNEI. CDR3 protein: CAQSGRLAGGLQETQYF. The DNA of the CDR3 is TGTGCCCAAAGCGGGCGGCTAGCGGGGGGCCTGCAAGAGACCCAGTACTTC.